The next 8 T cell receptor beta chains were all read from a single sample in a study of molecular identifiers for immune sequencing clone quantification. TCRdb passed the PCR reads through MiXCR, listing each CDR3 protein once. The profile shows 550,000 to 750,000 distinct CDR3 sequences, less than 20% of them singletons. The sequencing input was naive CD8+ T cells from blood, with Jurkat cell RNA spiked in. Subset given: FACS-sorted CD8+CD4-CCR7+CD45RA+ naive T cells. The receptors were sampled from a human donor in good health. Some libraries in this study had Jurkat cell RNA spiked in.

This clonotype was counted at least ten times. The gene calls are TRBV7-9 and TRBJ2-7; possible D gene TRBD2, 5 bases. Trimming left V 6 bases short and J 3 bases short, with 15 bases between. CDR1 is SEHNR and CDR2 is FQNEAQ in the germline V gene (reference sequence). This CDR3 has 14 residues. The CDR3 reads CASSDPAGGYEQYF. The CDR3 coding sequence is TGTGCCAGCAGTGACCCGGCTGGAGGCTACGAGCAGTACTTC.

This clonotype was counted a few times. A single base separates this from a much larger clone, so it may be a read error. The chain couples TRBV6-6 to TRBJ1-5; D gene ambiguous. Germline values: CDR1 MNHNY, CDR2 SVGAGI (reference sequence). This CDR3 is 15 amino acids long. The V end lost 6 bases, the J end lost 0 bases, and 12 bases lay between the germline ends. DNA for the CDR3: TGTGCCAGCAGCCTGGGCATTTATAGCAATCAGCCCCAGCATTTT. Amino acid sequence: CASSLGIYSNQPQHF.

This clonotype was detected a few times. This chain links TRBV11-2 with TRBJ2-3, with 10 bases matching TRBD2. V lost 0 bases, J lost 1 base, and 7 bases stayed unmatched. CDR3 size: 18 residues. The V gene's germline CDR1 is SGHAT and CDR2 FQNNGV. The DNA for the CDR3 is TGTGCCAGCAGCTTAGATGGGGGACTAGCGATGGGCACAGATACGCAGTATTTT. It is translated as CASSLDGGLAMGTDTQYF.

About this clonotype itself: Given a much more abundant clone one base away, this may be a read error. The V gene is TRBV20-1, the J gene TRBJ2-7; a possible D gene is TRBD2 (5 bases). With 1 base removed from V and 9 bases from J, the gap between germline ends came to 16 bases. The CDR3 contains 13 residues. Germline loops: CDR1 DFQATT, CDR2 SNEGSKA (reference sequence). CDR3 nucleotides: TGCAGTGCTAGAGTGGTCGGCTACGAGGGGCAGTACTTC. Amino acids: CSARVVGYEGQYF.

This clonotype came up many times. The genes are TRBV27 and TRBJ2-7; 9 nucleotides line up with TRBD1. Germline CDR1 is MNHEY and CDR2 is SMNVEV (reference sequence). The trim removed 6 bases at V and 2 bases at J, leaving 8 bases unmatched. The CDR3 runs to 15 residues. CDR3 sequence reads: CASSLVGTGTYEQYF. The CDR3 DNA reads as TGTGCCAGCAGCTTAGTTGGGACAGGGACCTACGAGCAGTACTTC.

The table lists this clonotype with many counts. The chain recombines TRBV20-1 with TRBJ2-7; weak D call: TRBD2 (5 bases). V was shortened by 6 bases and J by 0 bases, with 12 bases between the two germline ends. The germline V gene encodes CDR1 DFQATT and CDR2 SNEGSKA (reference sequence). This CDR3 contains 13 residues. The CDR3 reads CSATTSISYEQYF. DNA of the CDR3: TGCAGTGCCACTACTAGTATCTCCTACGAGCAGTACTTC.

V gene TRBV7-8 combines with J gene TRBJ2-1, with 7 bases fitting TRBD2. The CDR3 consists of 17 residues. The V gene end was trimmed by 3 bases and the J gene end by 3 bases; junction bases not matched to a gene: 11. From germline, CDR1 is SGHVS and CDR2 FQNEAQ. CDR3 DNA: TGTGCCAGCAGCTTGGGCGCCGGCGGGGGACGCTACAATGAGCAGTTCTTC. The encoded protein is CASSLGAGGGRYNEQFF. Drawing the rest from reference TRBV7-8 and TRBJ2-1, the complete variable domain is GAGVSQSPRYKVAKRGQDVALRCDPISGHVSLFWYQQALGQGPEFLTYFQNEAQLDKSGLPSDRFFAERPEGSVSTLKIQRTQQEDSAVYLCASSLGAGGGRYNEQFFGPGTRLTVL.

This clonotype was seen at least ten times. The gene calls are TRBV5-1 and TRBJ1-1; D gene uncertain. Germline CDR1 is SGHRS and CDR2 is YFSETQ. V lost 0 bases, J lost 6 bases, and 9 bases lay in between. The CDR3 loop spans 13 amino acids. The chain's CDR3 is CASSLVSGSEAFF. CDR3 nucleotides: TGCGCCAGCAGCTTGGTGTCTGGGTCTGAAGCTTTCTTT.